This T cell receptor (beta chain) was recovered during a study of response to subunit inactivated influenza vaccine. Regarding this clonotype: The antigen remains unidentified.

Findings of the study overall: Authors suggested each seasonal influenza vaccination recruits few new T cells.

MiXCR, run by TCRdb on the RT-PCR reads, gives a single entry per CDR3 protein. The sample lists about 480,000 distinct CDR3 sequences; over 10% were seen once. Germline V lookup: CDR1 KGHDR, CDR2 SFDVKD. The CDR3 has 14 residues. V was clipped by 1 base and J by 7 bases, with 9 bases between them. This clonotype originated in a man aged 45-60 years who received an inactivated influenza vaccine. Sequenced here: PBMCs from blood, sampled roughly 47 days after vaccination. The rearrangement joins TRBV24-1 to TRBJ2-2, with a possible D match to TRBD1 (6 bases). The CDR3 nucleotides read TGTGCCACCAGTGATTTCGGGGACAACGGGGAGCTGTTTTTT. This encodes CATSDFGDNGELFF.